The entry below gives a single T cell receptor beta chain sequence along with its context. These data originate in a study of blood T cell repertoires in COVID-19. On the study more broadly: Both acute and convalescent COVID-19 samples were obtained from the United States, Italy and Spain.

As processed by the authors: Nucleated cell counts were estimated from reference gene primer amplification. The assay was immunoSEQ multiplex PCR, and TCRdb's table has in-frame clones only and misses some. That table supplies the V and J calls and clone size; D and trimming were determined from the DNA. The sample includes 140,000 to 150,000 clones, 88% of them seen just once. The germline V gene encodes CDR1 SQVTM and CDR2 ANQGSEA. Trimming at V came to 5 bases and at J to 4 bases, leaving 1 base not matched to a gene. This CDR3 spans 11 amino acids. The V gene is TRBV29-1, the J gene TRBJ1-2; 7 bases are a match to TRBD1. The sample comprised peripheral blood. The source is a woman aged 50 to 65 with acute or convalescent COVID-19. The CDR3 DNA is TGCAGCGTTCAGGGGGTCTATGGCTACACCTTC. This translates into CSVQGVYGYTF.